This TCR beta chain was documented in a study of neoadjuvant anti-PD-1 for oral cavity cancer (TCRdb year 2021). Some background on the complete study: Before curative-intent surgical resection, most patients were given three to four biweekly doses of nivolumab at 3 mg/kg. For patients who did not progress, a fourth nivolumab dose was given around day 43, followed by definitive surgical resection on days 50-56. Responders were defined as patients with complete response, partial response or stable disease by RECIST 1.1; non-responders were defined as patients with progression. A 33% response rate was observed in the parent correlative cohort, in which about 12 patients were included. The paper as a whole reports these results and caveats: Within PBMCs, T cell clonality (Gini index) was significantly higher in non-responders than responders after neoadjuvant nivolumab. The TCR analyses had only a few patients in each response group, and the authors called for validation in larger cohorts. Higher pretreatment blood Treg/Th17 ratios correlated with higher pretreatment blood TCRbeta clonality and lower post-treatment tumor TCRbeta clonality.

The meaning of the sample's time point label: after neoadjuvant nivolumab, at surgical resection. None of the patients had received prior systemic or radiation treatment, and all were newly diagnosed with stage II-IVA oral cavity squamous cell carcinoma. The cohort was made up of patients with locally advanced, HPV-negative oral cavity squamous cell carcinoma. No culture maintenance or expansion was done, as the peripheral blood mononuclear cells went straight to analysis. Samples were obtained from a longitudinal correlative study of a single-arm phase II trial of neoadjuvant nivolumab in oral cavity squamous cell carcinoma. Genomic DNA-based TCRbeta sequencing was performed on subject-matched pre- and post-treatment PBMCs and tumors from three responders and three non-responders. Peripheral blood mononuclear cells were collected once before nivolumab treatment and again after treatment, at the time of surgery. Genomic DNA was isolated from PBMCs using the Maxwell RSC DNA from Cells kit.

This clone appeared a single time. This receptor's antigen is unknown. No much larger clonotype is one base removed from it; base qualities were not supplied. For deep sequencing, PBMC libraries mostly used about 490 ng of input genomic DNA, with six replicates for each sample. The immunoSEQ hsTCRbeta kit was used to prepare TCRbeta libraries, following the manufacturer's instructions. Sequencing of the completed libraries took place using an Illumina NovaSeq 6000 S4 flow cell after they had been pooled to about 3 nM. The authors' analysis ran thus. Raw data preprocessing and quality control were performed with the immunoSEQ Analyzer. The analysis was limited to productive rearrangements, and each clonotype was defined by a unique CDR3 amino acid sequence. Using the R package tcR, the researchers computed the Gini-Simpson index as their estimate of repertoire clonality. Student's t test was used to compare Gini indices, while Pearson correlation assessed associations with tumor size change. As stored in TCRdb, this immuneACCESS dataset retains in-frame rearrangements with V and J assigned. A fraction of the clones does not appear; measured against another copy, unresolved V genes explain less than half of the discrepancy, and the remainder lacks a known reason. The V and J calls and clone size are taken from that table; D and trimming were inferred from the DNA. The sample records around 68,000 clones, about nine tenths of which are singletons. 2.5% to 3.5% of the sample is taken by the ten largest.

CDR1 and CDR2 are drawn from the germline V gene: MGHRA, YSYEKL. Taken from cysteine to phenylalanine, the CDR3 has 15 residues. Only the CDR3 DNA is retained, 45 bases long and in frame from the first base. Unmatched junction bases come to 6, with V trimmed by 0 bases and J by 8 bases. The receptor's source is a person aged 35 to 85 with oral cavity squamous cell carcinoma. Sequencing was performed on PBMCs, taken after nivolumab (anti-PD-1) treatment. The sequence joins TRBV4-1 to TRBJ2-1; 8 bases in the junction line up with TRBD2. The sequenced DNA is TGCGCCAGCAGCCAAGAGGACGGGGGGGCGTATGAGCAGTTCTTC. Its protein is CASSQEDGGAYEQFF.